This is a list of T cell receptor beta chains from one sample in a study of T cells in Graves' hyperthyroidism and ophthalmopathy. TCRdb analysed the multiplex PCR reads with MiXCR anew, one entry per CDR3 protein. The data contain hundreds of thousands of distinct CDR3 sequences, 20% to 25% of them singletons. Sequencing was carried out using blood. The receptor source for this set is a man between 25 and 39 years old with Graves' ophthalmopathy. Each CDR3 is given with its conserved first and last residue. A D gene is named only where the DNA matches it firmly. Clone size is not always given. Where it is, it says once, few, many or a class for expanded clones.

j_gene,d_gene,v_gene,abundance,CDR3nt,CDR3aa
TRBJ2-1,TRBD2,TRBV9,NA,TGTGCCAGCAGCCCCCCGGGGCGAGCGGGAGTAGTTAATGAGCAGTTCTTC,CASSPPGRAGVVNEQFF
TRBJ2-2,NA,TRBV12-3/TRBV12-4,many,TGTGCCAGCAGTGCCAACACCGGGGAGCTGTTTTTT,CASSANTGELFF
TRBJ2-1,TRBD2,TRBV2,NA,TGTGCCAGCAGCCCGACTGGGACTAGCGGGACCCCTCTATATCTTGATGAGCAGTTCTTC,CASSPTGTSGTPLYLDEQFF
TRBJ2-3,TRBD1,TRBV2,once,TGTGCCAGCGGTACAGGGGTCGGCACAGATACGCAGTATTTT,CASGTGVGTDTQYF
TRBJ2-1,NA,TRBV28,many,TGTGCCAGCAGTGCAGCGTCGACAGGACCGAGCTCCTACAATGAGCAGTTCTTC,CASSAASTGPSSYNEQFF
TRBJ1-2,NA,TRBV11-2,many,TGTGCCAGCAGCTTAGGAGGGGCGGACTATGGCTACACCTTC,CASSLGGADYGYTF
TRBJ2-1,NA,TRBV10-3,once,TGTGCCATCAGTGAGTTGCCTCATGAGCAGTTCTTC,CAISELPHEQFF
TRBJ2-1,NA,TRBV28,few,TGTGCCAGCACTCTGAGGGGGATCGGCCGCAATGAGCAGTTCTTC,CASTLRGIGRNEQFF
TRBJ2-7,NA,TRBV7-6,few,TGTGCCAGCAGCTTAGCAACTCGGACGAATTCCTACGAGCAGTACTTC,CASSLATRTNSYEQYF
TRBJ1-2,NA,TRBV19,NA,TGTGCCAGTAGTACCACCGGGACCGCGTATGGCTACACCTTC,CASSTTGTAYGYTF
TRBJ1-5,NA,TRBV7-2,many,TGTGCCAGCAGCTCGAGCGGGACATATAATCAGCCCCAGCATTTT,CASSSSGTYNQPQHF
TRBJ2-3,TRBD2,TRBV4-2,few,TGTGCCAGCAGCCCGAGAGCGGGACTCAGCACAGATACGCAGTATTTT,CASSPRAGLSTDTQYF
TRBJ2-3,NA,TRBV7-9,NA,TGTGCCAGCAGTAATTCTTTCGGGGACCCAGATACGCAGTATTTT,CASSNSFGDPDTQYF
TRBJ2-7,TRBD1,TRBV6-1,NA,TGTGCCAGCGGAGGGACAGGGGTGTCCTACGAGCAGTACTTC,CASGGTGVSYEQYF
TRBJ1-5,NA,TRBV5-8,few,TGTGCCAGCAGCTTGAGGGAGTTTGGGCCCCAGCATTTT,CASSLREFGPQHF
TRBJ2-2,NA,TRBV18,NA,TGTGCCAGCTCACTATCCCGGATTAAGGGCCTGAACACCGGGGAGCTGTTTTTT,CASSLSRIKGLNTGELFF